This T cell receptor beta chain was sequenced during a study of spatial heterogeneity in lung cancer. Unmatched junction bases numbered 5, after V lost 0 bases and J lost 7 bases. Germline V gene sequence: CDR1 SGHRS, CDR2 YFSETQ. The CDR3 covers 15 residues. TCRdb independently ran MiXCR on the 5' RACE reads; one entry per CDR3 protein. The profile shows 7,000 to 8,000 distinct CDR3 sequences, over 8% of them singletons. Study results and caveats: For expanded intratumoral alpha and beta TCRs, counts tracked tumor mutation counts.

As regards this clonotype: The antigen remains unidentified.

Specified time point: sample taken at primary tumor resection. The sequence was obtained from a male donor with early-stage non-small cell lung cancer. The rearrangement links TRBV5-1 to TRBJ2-3; 10 nucleotides line up with TRBD2. Sample: lung tumor tissue, taken at surgery. The CDR3 reads CASSLEASGSNTQYF. CDR3 nucleotides: TGCGCCAGCAGCTTGGAAGCTAGCGGGAGCAATACGCAGTATTTT. Drawing the rest from reference TRBV5-1 and TRBJ2-3, the complete variable domain is KAGVTQTPRYLIKTRGQQVTLSCSPISGHRSVSWYQQTPGQGLQFLFEYFSETQRNKGNFPGRFSGRQFSNSRSEMNVSTLELGDSALYLCASSLEASGSNTQYFGPGTRLTVL.